This T cell receptor (beta chain) was documented in a study of blood T cell repertoires in COVID-19. Background on the study: From T cells, B-cell-depleted T cells, or PBMCs came the material, which was cDNA or gDNA.

The protocol was immunoSEQ multiplex PCR, while the TCRdb copy is restricted to in-frame clones and leaves out a portion. Of about 16,000 clones listed, 93% are singletons. The specimen was peripheral blood. The source is a human donor in a cohort sampled during active COVID-19.

CDR3 nucleotide sequence: TGTGCCAGCAAGGGGGACACCTTGGATGAGCAGTTCTTC. Translation gives CASKGDTLDEQFF. This chain uses TRBV3-1 (or the pseudogene TRBV3-2) with TRBJ2-1; a possible D gene is TRBD1 (6 bases). V was trimmed by 7 bases and J by 8 bases, leaving 15 bases between them. The V gene's germline CDR1 is LGHDT and CDR2 YNNKEL (reference sequence). The CDR3 runs 13 residues.